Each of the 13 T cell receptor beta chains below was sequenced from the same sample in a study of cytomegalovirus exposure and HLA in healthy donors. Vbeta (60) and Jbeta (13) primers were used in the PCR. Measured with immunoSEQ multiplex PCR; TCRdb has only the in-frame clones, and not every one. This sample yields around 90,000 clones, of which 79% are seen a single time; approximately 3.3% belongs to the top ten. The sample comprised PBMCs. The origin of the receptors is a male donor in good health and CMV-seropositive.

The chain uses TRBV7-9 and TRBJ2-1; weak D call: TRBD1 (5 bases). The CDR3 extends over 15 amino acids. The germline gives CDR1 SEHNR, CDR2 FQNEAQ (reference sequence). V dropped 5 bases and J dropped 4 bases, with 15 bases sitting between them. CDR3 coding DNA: TGTGCCAGCAGCCCTCAATGGACAACTTACAATGAGCAGTTCTTC. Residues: CASSPQWTTYNEQFF.

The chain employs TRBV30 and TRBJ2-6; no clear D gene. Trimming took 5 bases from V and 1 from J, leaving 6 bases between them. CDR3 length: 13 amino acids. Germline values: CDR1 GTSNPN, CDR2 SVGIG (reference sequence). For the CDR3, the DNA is TGTGCCTGGGCCAGGTCTGGGGCCAACGTCCTGACTTTC. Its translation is CAWARSGANVLTF.

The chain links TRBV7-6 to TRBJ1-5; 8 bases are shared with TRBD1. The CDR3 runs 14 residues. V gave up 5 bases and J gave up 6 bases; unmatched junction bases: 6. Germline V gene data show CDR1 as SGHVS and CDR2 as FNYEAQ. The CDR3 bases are TGTGCCAGCAGCCCCGGACAGGGAGGTCAGCCCCAGCATTTT. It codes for CASSPGQGGQPQHF.

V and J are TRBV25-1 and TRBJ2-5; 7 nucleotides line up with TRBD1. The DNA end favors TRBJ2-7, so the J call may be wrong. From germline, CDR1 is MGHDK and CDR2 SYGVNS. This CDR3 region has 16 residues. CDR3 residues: CASSELGAGGSYEQYF. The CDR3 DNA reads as TGTGCCAGCAGTGAATTGGGGGCAGGGGGCTCCTACGAGCAGTACTTC.

CDR3 bases: TGTGCCAGCAGCTTAGCCACCTGGACAGGGGTTAGTTCACCCCTCCACTTT. As protein: CASSLATWTGVSSPLHF. J is TRBJ1-6 and V is TRBV7-8; 9 nucleotides line up with TRBD1. V gave up 0 bases and J gave up 9 bases; unmatched junction bases: 9. The V gene's germline CDR1 is SGHVS and CDR2 FQNEAQ. This CDR3 contains 17 residues.

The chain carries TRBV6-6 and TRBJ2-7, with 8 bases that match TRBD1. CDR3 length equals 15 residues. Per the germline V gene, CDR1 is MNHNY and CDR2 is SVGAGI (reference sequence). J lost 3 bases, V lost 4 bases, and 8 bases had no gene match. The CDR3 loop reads CASSSPGQVYYEQYF. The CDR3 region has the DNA TGTGCCAGCAGTTCTCCGGGACAGGTGTACTACGAGCAGTACTTC.

This chain's CDR3 is CASSLGNRGPEAFF. CDR3 nucleotides: TGTGCCAGCAGTTTGGGTAACAGGGGGCCTGAAGCTTTCTTT. V usage is TRBV6-6 and J usage is TRBJ1-1, with 9 bases that match TRBD1. Germline V gene lookup returns CDR1 MNHNY and CDR2 SVGAGI (reference sequence). V trimming: 4 bases; J trimming: 6 bases; junction bases outside the gene matches: 6. The CDR3 spans 14 residues.

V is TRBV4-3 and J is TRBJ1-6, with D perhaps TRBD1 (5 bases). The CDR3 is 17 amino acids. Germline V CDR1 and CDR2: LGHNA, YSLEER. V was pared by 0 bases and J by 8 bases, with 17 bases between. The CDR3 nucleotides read TGCGCCAGCAGCCAAGATTCTCTGAGGAGCAGGGATTCACCCCTCCACTTT. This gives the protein CASSQDSLRSRDSPLHF.

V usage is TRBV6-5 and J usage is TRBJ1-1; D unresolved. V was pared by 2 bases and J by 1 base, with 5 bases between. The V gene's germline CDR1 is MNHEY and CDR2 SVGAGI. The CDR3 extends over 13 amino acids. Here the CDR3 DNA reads TGTGCCAGCAGTTACCTAGGGAACACTGAAGCTTTCTTT. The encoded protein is CASSYLGNTEAFF.

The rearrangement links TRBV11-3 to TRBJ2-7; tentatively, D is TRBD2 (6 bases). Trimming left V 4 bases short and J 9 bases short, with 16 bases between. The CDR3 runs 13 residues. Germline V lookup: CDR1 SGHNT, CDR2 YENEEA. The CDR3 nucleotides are TGTGCCAGCAGCTCCAAATTCCGGGACTGGCAGTACTTC. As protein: CASSSKFRDWQYF.

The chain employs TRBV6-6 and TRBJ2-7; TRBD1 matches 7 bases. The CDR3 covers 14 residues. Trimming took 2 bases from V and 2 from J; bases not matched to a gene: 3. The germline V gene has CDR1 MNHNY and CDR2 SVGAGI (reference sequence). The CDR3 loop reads CASSYGTAAYEQYF. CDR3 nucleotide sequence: TGTGCCAGCAGTTACGGGACAGCAGCCTACGAGCAGTACTTC.

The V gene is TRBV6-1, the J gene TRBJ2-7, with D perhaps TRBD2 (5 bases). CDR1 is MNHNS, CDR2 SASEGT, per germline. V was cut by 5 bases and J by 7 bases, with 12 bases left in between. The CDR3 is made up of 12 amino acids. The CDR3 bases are TGTGCCAGCAGTCCCAGTGAGGGAGAGCAGTACTTC. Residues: CASSPSEGEQYF.

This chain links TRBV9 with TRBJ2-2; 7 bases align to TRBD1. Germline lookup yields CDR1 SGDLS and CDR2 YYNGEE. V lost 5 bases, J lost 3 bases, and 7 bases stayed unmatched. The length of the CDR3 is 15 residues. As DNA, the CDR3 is TGTGCCAGCAGTGCCGGGACAGCTTACACCGGGGAGCTGTTTTTT. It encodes CASSAGTAYTGELFF. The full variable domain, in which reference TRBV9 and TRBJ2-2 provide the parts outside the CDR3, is DSGVTQTPKHLITATGQRVTLRCSPRSGDLSVYWYQQSLDQGLQFLIQYYNGEERAKGNILERFSAQQFPDLHSELNLSSLELGDSALYFCASSAGTAYTGELFFGEGSRLTVL.